Presented here are 3 T cell receptor beta chains from one specimen sequenced in a study of regulatory T cells in long-lasting Graves disease. Time point defined: newly diagnosed GD, antithyroid drugs for less than 3 months. PBMC-extracted RNA yielded the TCR library. Investigators prepared the TCR beta libraries by applying iRepertoire HTBI primers and Arm-PCR of CDR3 regions. TCRdb itself ran the multiplex PCR reads through MiXCR, one entry per CDR3 protein. The profile shows about 350,000 distinct CDR3 sequences, roughly a sixth of them singletons. Another study also made use of these data, one on T cells in Graves' hyperthyroidism and ophthalmopathy.

Source: peripheral blood mononuclear cells (PBMCs), taken at new diagnosis, from a patient treated with antithyroid drugs. These receptors were obtained from a man aged 40-55 years with Graves disease.

This clonotype was recorded many times. V usage is TRBV12-3 or TRBV12-4 and J usage is TRBJ2-2, with 9 bases matching TRBD1. The CDR3 covers 13 residues. The V segment lost 8 bases and the J segment 4 bases; nucleotides outside the gene matches: 2. The DNA for the CDR3 is TGTGCCAGCCGGGACAGGGTCACCGGGGAGCTGTTTTTT. It specifies CASRDRVTGELFF.

The sample holds many counts of this clonotype. V usage is TRBV6-1 and J usage is TRBJ2-7; possibly TRBD1 for D (5 bases). V lost 1 base to trimming and J lost 4 bases, with 11 bases between them. Germline V gene data show CDR1 as MNHNS and CDR2 as SASEGT. This CDR3 spans 14 amino acids. DNA of the CDR3: TGTGCCAGCAGTGAAGGTGGAGACAGATACGAGCAGTACTTC. It encodes CASSEGGDRYEQYF.

This clonotype was detected only a few times. Just one base apart from a much larger clone, this may be a read error. This chain joins TRBV28 and TRBJ2-3, with TRBD2 identical over 7 bases. Trimming removed 6 bases from V and 4 bases from J; junction bases left unmatched: 16. Germline V gives CDR1 MDHEN, CDR2 SYDVKM. The CDR3 extends over 17 amino acids. CDR3 sequence: CASRDERAGVGSDTQYF. The CDR3 region has the DNA TGTGCCAGCAGGGACGAAAGGGCGGGGGTGGGCTCAGATACGCAGTATTTT.